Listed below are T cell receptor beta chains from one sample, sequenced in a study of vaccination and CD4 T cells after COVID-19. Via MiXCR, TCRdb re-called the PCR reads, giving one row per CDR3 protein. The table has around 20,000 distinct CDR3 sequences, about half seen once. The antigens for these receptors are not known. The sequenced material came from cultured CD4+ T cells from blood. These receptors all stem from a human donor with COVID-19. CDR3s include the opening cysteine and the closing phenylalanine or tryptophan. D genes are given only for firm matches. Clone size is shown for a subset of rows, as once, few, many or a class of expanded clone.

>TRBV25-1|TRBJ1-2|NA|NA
TGTGCCAGCAGTGTAGGGGGAAACTATGGCTACACCTTC
CASSVGGNYGYTF
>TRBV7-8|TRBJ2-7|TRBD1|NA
TGTGCCAGCAGAACCGGGACAGGGGGCGGCGAGCAGTACTTC
CASRTGTGGGEQYF
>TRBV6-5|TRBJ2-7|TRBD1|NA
TGTGCCAGCAGTTTACTGCCCTCCGACAGGGGGATCCGGAACGAGCAGTACTTC
CASSLLPSDRGIRNEQYF
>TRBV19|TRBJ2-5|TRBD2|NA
TGTGCCAGTAGTATGGCTAGCGGAAACCAAGAGACCCAGTACTTC
CASSMASGNQETQYF
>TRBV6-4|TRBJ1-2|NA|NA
TGTGCCAGCAGTGACCCAGGTGCACACTATGGCTACACCTTC
CASSDPGAHYGYTF
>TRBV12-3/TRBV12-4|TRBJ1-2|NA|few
TGTGCCAGCTCGATTGTCGGAGGACAGCTCTATGGCTACACCTTC
CASSIVGGQLYGYTF
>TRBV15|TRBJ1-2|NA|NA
TGTGCCACCAGCAGAGATCGGCAGGGGACCGTGGGTGGCTACACCTTC
CATSRDRQGTVGGYTF
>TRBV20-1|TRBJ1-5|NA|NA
TGCAGTGCTAGAAATGTTGCAGACCTCCAGCCCCAGCATTTT
CSARNVADLQPQHF
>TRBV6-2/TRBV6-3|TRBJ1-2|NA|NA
TGTGCCAGCAGTTACTCGCTTGGGGAGTTCGAGGGACCGAGACATGGCTACACCTTC
CASSYSLGEFEGPRHGYTF
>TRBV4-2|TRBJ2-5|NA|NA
TGTGCCAGCAGCCAAGATGGGCAGGGAGTCCGAGAGACCCAGTACTTC
CASSQDGQGVRETQYF
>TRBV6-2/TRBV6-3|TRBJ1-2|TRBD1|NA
TGTGCCAGCAGTTACGGACAGGGTGCCTATGGCTACACCTTC
CASSYGQGAYGYTF
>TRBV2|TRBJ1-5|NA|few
TGTGCCAGCAGTGTAGGGGAAAGTGGCCATCAGCCCCAGCATTTT
CASSVGESGHQPQHF
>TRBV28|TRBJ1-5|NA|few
TGTGCCAGCAGTTTACAGGGGAGTAGCAATCAGCCCCAGCATTTT
CASSLQGSSNQPQHF
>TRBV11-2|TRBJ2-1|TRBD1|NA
TGTGCCAGCAGGACGACAGGGGTCGGGGTTCAGTTCTTC
CASRTTGVGVQFF
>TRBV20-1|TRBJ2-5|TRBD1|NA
TGCAGTGCTTCCAATACAGGGGTTCCGGAGACCCAGTACTTC
CSASNTGVPETQYF
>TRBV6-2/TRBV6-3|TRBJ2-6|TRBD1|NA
TGTGCCAGCAATGGCCAAGGGACAGGGCCCCGATCCGGCGTCCTGACTTTC
CASNGQGTGPRSGVLTF
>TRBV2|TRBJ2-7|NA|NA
TGTGCCAGCGGGACCGACAGCTCCTACGAGCAGTACTTC
CASGTDSSYEQYF
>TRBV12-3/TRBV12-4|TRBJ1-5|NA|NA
TGTGCCAGCAGTCCCCGGTTTTCGGCCCAGCATTTT
CASSPRFSAQHF
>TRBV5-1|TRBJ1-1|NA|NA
TGCGCCAGCAGCGCGGTGACAGGTCTCCCTGAAGCTTTCTTT
CASSAVTGLPEAFF
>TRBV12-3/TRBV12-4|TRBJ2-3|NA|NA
TGTGCCAGCAGCCCAGGGAAAGATACGCAGTATTTT
CASSPGKDTQYF
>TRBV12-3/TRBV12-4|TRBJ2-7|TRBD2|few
TGTGCCAGCAGTCTGCCGCGGGGGGAGCAGTACTTC
CASSLPRGEQYF
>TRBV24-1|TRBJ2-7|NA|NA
TGTGCCACCAGTGACCCCTTGCCTCCGTGGAAGCAGTACTTC
CATSDPLPPWKQYF
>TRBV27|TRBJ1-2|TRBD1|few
TGTGCCAGCAGCTTTTTAGACAGGGGGCTCATTGGCTACACCTTC
CASSFLDRGLIGYTF
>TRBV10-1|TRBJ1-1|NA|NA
TGCGCCAGCAGTGAGGGTAGAAACACTGAAGCTTTCTTT
CASSEGRNTEAFF
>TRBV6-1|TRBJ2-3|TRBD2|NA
TGTGCCAGCAGTCGGCGGGGGATCACAGATACGCAGTATTTT
CASSRRGITDTQYF
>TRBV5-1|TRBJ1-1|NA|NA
TGCGCCAGCAGCGAGAGCTTGACGGGTGTTGAAGCTTTCTTT
CASSESLTGVEAFF
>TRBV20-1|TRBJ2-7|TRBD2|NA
TGCAGTGCCGAAACTAGCGGATCCCACGATTACGAGCAGTACTTC
CSAETSGSHDYEQYF
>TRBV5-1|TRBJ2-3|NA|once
TGCGCCAGCAGCTTGGGTGACAGCACAGATACGCAGTATTTT
CASSLGDSTDTQYF
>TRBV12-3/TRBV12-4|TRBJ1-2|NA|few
TGTGCCAGCAGTACAACAGGGAGTGGGAGCTATGGCTACACCTTC
CASSTTGSGSYGYTF
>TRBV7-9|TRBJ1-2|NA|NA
TGTGCCAGCAGCGTGGGGGAGGGGGCTAACTATGGCTACACCTTC
CASSVGEGANYGYTF
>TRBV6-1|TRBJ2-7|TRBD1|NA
TGTGCCAGCAGTGAAGCGAGGTGGGGGACAGGGCAGTACTTC
CASSEARWGTGQYF